This T cell receptor beta chain derives from a study of cytomegalovirus exposure and HLA in healthy donors. General study results and limits: A list of around 150 TCR beta chains associated with cytomegalovirus was given.

Assay used: immunoSEQ multiplex PCR; TCRdb lists only in-frame clones, some missing. The data contain fewer than 90,000 clones, roughly 94% of them singletons. A note on this clone: What it binds is not known. The identical CDR3 is also encoded by other nucleotide sequences in the sample.

Trimming cost V 4 bases and J 2 bases; bases outside gene matches: 7. CDR1 is SGHRS and CDR2 is YFSETQ in the germline V gene. This CDR3 contains 15 residues. The V gene is TRBV5-1, the J gene TRBJ1-2; the match to TRBD1 covers 8 bases. The specimen sequenced was PBMCs. This clonotype was sampled from a young woman in good health and CMV-seropositive. The CDR3 reads CASSLGQGRNYGYTF. The CDR3 bases are TGCGCCAGCAGCCTAGGACAGGGTCGCAACTATGGCTACACCTTC.